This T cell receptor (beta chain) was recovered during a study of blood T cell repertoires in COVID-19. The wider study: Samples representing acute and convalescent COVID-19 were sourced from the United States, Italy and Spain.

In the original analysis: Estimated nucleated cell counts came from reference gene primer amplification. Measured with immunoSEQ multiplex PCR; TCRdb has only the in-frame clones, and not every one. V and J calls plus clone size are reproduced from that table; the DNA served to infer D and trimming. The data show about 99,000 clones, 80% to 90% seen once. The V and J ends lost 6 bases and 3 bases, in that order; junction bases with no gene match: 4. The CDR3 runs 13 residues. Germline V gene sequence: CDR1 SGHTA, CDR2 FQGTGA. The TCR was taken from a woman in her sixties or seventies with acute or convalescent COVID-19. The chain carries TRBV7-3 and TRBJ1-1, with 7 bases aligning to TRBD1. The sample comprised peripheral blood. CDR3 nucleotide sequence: TGTGCCAGCAGTCCCGACAGGGACACTGAAGCTTTCTTT. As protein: CASSPDRDTEAFF.